This record looks at one TCR beta chain sequence and its context. Its antigen is as yet unknown. The entry originates in a study of T cell responses to AZD1222 COVID-19 vaccine. Regarding the study as a whole: Elevations in Spike-specific TCR breadth and depth followed administration of two AZD1222 doses. Mostly white British, mostly female donors; authors suggested clonal diversity may be underestimated.

Profiled with immunoSEQ multiplex PCR; TCRdb holds only in-frame clones, not every one. The repertoire holds over 85,000 clones, with approximately 92% as singletons. With V trimmed by 7 bases and J by 9 bases, 6 bases remained unmatched. The germline V gene encodes CDR1 MNHNY and CDR2 SVGAGI (reference sequence). This CDR3 has 12 residues. The material sequenced was peripheral blood, taken 28 days after the second AZD1222 dose. The receptor's source is an adult who received the AZD1222 COVID-19 vaccine. V is TRBV6-6 and J is TRBJ2-1; 7 nucleotides align to TRBD1. The CDR3 sequence is CASNYRGREQFF. CDR3 DNA sequence: TGTGCCAGCAACTACAGGGGCCGTGAGCAGTTCTTC.